This TCR beta chain was observed in a study of T cell responses to AZD1222 COVID-19 vaccine. Study-wide context: Researchers grouped second doses given at about 4 or about 12 weeks into one pool.

Germline V gives CDR1 MDHEN, CDR2 SYDVKM. The V and J ends lost 3 bases and 5 bases, in that order; junction bases with no gene match: 3. The CDR3 loop spans 13 amino acids. Points from the study as a whole: Every sample of the repertoires postdated the peak T cell response.

Remarks on this clone: Its specificity is not known.

Profiling relied on immunoSEQ multiplex PCR, and the TCRdb table lists in-frame clones only, not all of them. The sample lists approximately 170,000 clones; approximately 92% were seen once. Specimen: peripheral blood, collected on day 0 of AZD1222 vaccination. This clonotype was sampled from an adult in good health. The rearrangement joins TRBV28 to TRBJ1-2, with 7 nucleotides matching TRBD1. CDR3 nucleotides: TGTGCCAGCAGTTTCAGGGGGGGTTATGGCTACACCTTC. Translated, it gives CASSFRGGYGYTF.